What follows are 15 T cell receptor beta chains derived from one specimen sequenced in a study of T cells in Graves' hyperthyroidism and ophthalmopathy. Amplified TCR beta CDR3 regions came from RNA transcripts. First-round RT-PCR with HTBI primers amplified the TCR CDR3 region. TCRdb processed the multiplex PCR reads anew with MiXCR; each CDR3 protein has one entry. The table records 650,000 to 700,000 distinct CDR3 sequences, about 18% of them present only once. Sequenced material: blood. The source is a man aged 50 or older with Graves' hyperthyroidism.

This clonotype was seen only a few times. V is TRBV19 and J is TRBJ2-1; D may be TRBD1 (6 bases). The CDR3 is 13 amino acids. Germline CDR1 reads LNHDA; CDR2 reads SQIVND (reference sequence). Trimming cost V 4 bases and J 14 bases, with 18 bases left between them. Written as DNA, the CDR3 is TGTGCCAGTAGTAGCCGGGACACGCCGTGGGAGTTCTTC. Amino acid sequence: CASSSRDTPWEFF. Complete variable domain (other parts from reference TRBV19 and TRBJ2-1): DGGITQSPKYLFRKEGQNVTLSCEQNLNHDAMYWYRQDPGQGLRLIYYSQIVNDFQKGDIAEGYSVSREKKESFPLTVTSAQKNPTAFYLCASSSRDTPWEFFGPGTRLTVL.

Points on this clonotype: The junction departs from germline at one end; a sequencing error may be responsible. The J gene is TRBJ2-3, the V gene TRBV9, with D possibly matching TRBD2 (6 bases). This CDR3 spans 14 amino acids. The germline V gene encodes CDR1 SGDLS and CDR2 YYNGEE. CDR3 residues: CAGSDRGSGGAQYF. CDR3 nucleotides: TGTGCCGGCAGCGACCGAGGATCCGGCGGGGCGCAGTATTTT.

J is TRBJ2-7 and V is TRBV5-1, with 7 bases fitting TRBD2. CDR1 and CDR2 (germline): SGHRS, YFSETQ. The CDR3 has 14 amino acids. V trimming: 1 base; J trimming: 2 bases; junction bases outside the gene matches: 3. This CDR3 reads CASSLTSVTYEQYF. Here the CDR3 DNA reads TGCGCCAGCAGCTTGACTAGCGTAACCTACGAGCAGTACTTC. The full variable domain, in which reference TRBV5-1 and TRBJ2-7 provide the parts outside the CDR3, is KAGVTQTPRYLIKTRGQQVTLSCSPISGHRSVSWYQQTPGQGLQFLFEYFSETQRNKGNFPGRFSGRQFSNSRSEMNVSTLELGDSALYLCASSLTSVTYEQYFGPGTRLTVT.

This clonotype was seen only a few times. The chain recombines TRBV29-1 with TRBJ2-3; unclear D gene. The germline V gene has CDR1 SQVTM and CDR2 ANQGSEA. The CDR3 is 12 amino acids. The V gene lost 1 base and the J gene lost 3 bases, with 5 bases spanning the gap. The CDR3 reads CSVEVVTDTQYF. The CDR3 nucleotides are TGCAGCGTTGAAGTGGTGACAGATACGCAGTATTTT.

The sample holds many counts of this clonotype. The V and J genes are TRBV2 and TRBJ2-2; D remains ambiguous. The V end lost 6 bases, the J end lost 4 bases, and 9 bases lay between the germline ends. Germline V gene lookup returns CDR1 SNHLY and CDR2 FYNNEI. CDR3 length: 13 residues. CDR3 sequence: CASSDRSTGELFF. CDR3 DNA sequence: TGTGCCAGCAGCGATAGATCCACCGGGGAGCTGTTTTTT. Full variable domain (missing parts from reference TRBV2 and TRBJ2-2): EPEVTQTPSHQVTQMGQEVILRCVPISNHLYFYWYRQILGQKVEFLVSFYNNEISEKSEIFDDQFSVERPDGSNFTLKIRSTKLEDSAMYFCASSDRSTGELFFGEGSRLTVL.

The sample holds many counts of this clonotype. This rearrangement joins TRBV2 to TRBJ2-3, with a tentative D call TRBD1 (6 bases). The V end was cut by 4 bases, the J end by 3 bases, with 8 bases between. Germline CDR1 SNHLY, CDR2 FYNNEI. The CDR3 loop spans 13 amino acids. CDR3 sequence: CASSAQGTDTQYF. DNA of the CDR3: TGTGCCAGCAGTGCGCAGGGGACAGATACGCAGTATTTT.

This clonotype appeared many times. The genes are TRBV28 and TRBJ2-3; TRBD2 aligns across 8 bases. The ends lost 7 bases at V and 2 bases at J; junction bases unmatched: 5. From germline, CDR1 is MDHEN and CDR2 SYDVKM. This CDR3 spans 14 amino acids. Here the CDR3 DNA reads TGTGCCAGCAAACTAGCGGTACCCACAGATACGCAGTATTTT. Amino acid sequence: CASKLAVPTDTQYF.

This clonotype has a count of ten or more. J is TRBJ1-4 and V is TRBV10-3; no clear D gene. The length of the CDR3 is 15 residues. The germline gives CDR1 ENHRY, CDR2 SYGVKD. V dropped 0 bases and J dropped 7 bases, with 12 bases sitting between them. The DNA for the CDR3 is TGTGCCATCAGTGAGTCGACCTCGCACGGTGAAAAACTGTTTTTT. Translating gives CAISESTSHGEKLFF.

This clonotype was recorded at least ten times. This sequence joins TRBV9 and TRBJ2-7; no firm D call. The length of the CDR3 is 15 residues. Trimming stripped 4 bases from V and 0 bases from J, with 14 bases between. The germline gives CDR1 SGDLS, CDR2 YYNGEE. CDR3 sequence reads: CASSPVPGNSYEQYF. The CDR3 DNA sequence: TGTGCCAGCAGCCCCGTTCCAGGCAACTCCTACGAGCAGTACTTC.

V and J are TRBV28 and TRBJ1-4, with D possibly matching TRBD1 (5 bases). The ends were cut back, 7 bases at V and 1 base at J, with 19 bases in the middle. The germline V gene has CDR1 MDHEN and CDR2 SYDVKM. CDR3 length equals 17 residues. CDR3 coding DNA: TGTGCCAGCATACCTGGGGGGGAAGTAGGAACTAATGAAAAACTGTTTTTT. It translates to CASIPGGEVGTNEKLFF.

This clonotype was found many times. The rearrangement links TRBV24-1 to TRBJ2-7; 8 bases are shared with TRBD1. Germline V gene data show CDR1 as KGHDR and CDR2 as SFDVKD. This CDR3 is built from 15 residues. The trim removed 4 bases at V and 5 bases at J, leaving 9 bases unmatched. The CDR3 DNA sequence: TGTGCCACCAGTGACCCTGGACAGGGCGGCAACGAGCAGTACTTC. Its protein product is CATSDPGQGGNEQYF.

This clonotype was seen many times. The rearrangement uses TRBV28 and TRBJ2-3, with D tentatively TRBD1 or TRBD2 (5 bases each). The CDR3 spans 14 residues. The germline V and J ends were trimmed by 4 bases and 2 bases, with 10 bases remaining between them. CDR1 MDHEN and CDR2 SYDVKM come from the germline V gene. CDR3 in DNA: TGTGCCAGCAGTTATCTCGGGACCACAGATACGCAGTATTTT. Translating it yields CASSYLGTTDTQYF.

The CDR3 protein is CSARPPGLAGSRSYNEQFF. Here the CDR3 DNA reads TGCAGTGCTAGACCTCCGGGACTAGCGGGAAGTCGGTCCTACAATGAGCAGTTCTTC. This chain links TRBV20-1 with TRBJ2-1; TRBD2 matches at 13 bases. Germline CDR1 is DFQATT and CDR2 is SNEGSKA (reference sequence). The CDR3 has 19 amino acids. V trimming: 2 bases; J trimming: 1 base; junction bases outside the gene matches: 11.

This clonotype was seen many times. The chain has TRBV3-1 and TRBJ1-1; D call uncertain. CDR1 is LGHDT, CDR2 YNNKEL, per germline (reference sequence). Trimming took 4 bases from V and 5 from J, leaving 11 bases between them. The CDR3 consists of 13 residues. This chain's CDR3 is CASSPEGQTEAFF. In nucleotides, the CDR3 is TGTGCCAGCAGCCCCGAGGGTCAAACTGAAGCTTTCTTT. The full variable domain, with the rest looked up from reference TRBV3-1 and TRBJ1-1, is DTAVSQTPKYLVTQMGNDKSIKCEQNLGHDTMYWYKQDSKKFLKIMFSYNNKELIINETVPNRFSPKSPDKAHLNLHINSLELGDSAVYFCASSPEGQTEAFFGQGTRLTVV.

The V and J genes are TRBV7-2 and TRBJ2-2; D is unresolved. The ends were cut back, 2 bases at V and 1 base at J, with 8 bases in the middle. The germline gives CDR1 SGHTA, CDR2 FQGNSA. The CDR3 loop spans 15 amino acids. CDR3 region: CASSLSSQNTGELFF. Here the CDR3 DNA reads TGTGCCAGCAGCTTATCGTCCCAGAACACCGGGGAGCTGTTTTTT.